This TCR beta chain is drawn from a study of monozygotic twins with inflammatory bowel disease. TCRdb reprocessed the 5' RACE reads, keeping one entry per CDR3 protein, no DNA. The sample has a few hundred thousand distinct CDR3 sequences. CDR3 length: 16 residues. Germline V lookup: CDR1 MNHNS, CDR2 SASEGT. V usage is TRBV6-1 and J usage is TRBJ2-1; TCRdb indicates TRBD2, and absent DNA this call remains unverified. This TCR came from a human donor with ulcerative colitis or Crohn's disease, or a healthy co-twin of an affected twin (not recorded which). Material: blood. CDR3 protein: CASSPSWDIAYNEQFF.